Listed below are T cell receptor beta chains from one sample, sequenced in a study of shared clonotypes between healthy human individuals. Sequenced by immunoSEQ multiplex PCR; TCRdb stores in-frame clones only, minus some. The sample holds over a million clones, roughly 95% seen once. The sample comprised naive CD4+ T cells sorted from blood. These receptors all come from a man younger than 40 in good health. Both conserved end residues are part of each CDR3. The D gene is left open where the match is weak. Only part of the rows carry a size: once, few, many, or a class if the clone is expanded.

abundance	d_gene	v_gene	j_gene	len	CDR3nt	CDR3aa
NA	NA	TRBV28	TRBJ1-3	14	TGTGCCAGCAGTTTCGTAGGGGCTGGAAACACCATATATTTT	CASSFVGAGNTIYF
NA	TRBD1	TRBV6-1	TRBJ1-5	16	TGTGCCAGCAGTGACGATGACAGGGGTGGCAATCAGCCCCAGCATTTT	CASSDDDRGGNQPQHF
NA	NA	TRBV9	TRBJ2-5	16	TGTGCCAGCAGCGTAGCTACCCTAGCCCGCCAAGAGACCCAGTACTTC	CASSVATLARQETQYF
NA	NA	TRBV18	TRBJ1-1	13	TGTGCCAGCTCACCAGCTGTGAACACTGAAGCTTTCTTT	CASSPAVNTEAFF
NA	NA	TRBV7-8	TRBJ2-7	16	TGTGCCAGCAGCTTCTACAGGGAACCCTGGAGGCTCGAGCAGTACTTC	CASSFYREPWRLEQYF
NA	TRBD1	TRBV28	TRBJ2-7	14	TGTGCCAGCAGTTTCCTACTACAGGGGTACGAGCAGTACTTC	CASSFLLQGYEQYF
NA	TRBD2	TRBV28	TRBJ2-7	17	TGTGCCAGCAGTATCCAGCCAGGAGCGGGAGGCGGCTACGAGCAGTACTTC	CASSIQPGAGGGYEQYF
NA	NA	TRBV4-1	TRBJ1-4	17	TGCGCCAGCAGCCAGGTTCGGGGCCTTGCAACTAATGAAAAACTGTTTTTT	CASSQVRGLATNEKLFF
once	NA	TRBV10-1	TRBJ2-5	13	TGCGCCAGCAGTGATTTTACGCGGGAGACCCAGTACTTC	CASSDFTRETQYF
NA	NA	TRBV5-1	TRBJ2-3	15	TGCGCCAGCAGCTTGGGTGGACCGAACACAGATACGCAGTATTTT	CASSLGGPNTDTQYF
NA	TRBD1	TRBV6-5	TRBJ2-7	15	TGTGCCAGCAGTTCCCGGGACAGCCATAGGGGGGAGCAGTACTTC	CASSSRDSHRGEQYF
NA	TRBD2	TRBV7-6	TRBJ2-1	15	TGTGCCAGCAGCTTGGAGGGAGGGTCCTACAATGAGCAGTTCTTC	CASSLEGGSYNEQFF
NA	TRBD2	TRBV5-4	TRBJ2-3	16	TGTGCCAGCAGGCCGGGACTAGCGGGAGAGGCGGTCGCGCAGTATTTT	CASRPGLAGEAVAQYF
NA	TRBD2	TRBV4-3	TRBJ2-1	19	TGCGCCAGCAGCCAAGATCTAATATCGCGGGAGTCCCGATACAATGAGCAGTTCTTC	CASSQDLISRESRYNEQFF
once	NA	TRBV6-6	TRBJ2-7	14	TGTGCCAGCAGTTACCGTACGGACGCAGGGACGCTCTACTTC	CASSYRTDAGTLYF
NA	NA	TRBV6-1	TRBJ1-5	15	TGTGCCAGCAGTGGGAGCGGGACGAGCAATCAGCCCCAGCATTTT	CASSGSGTSNQPQHF
NA	NA	TRBV9	TRBJ2-2	13	TGTGCCAGCAGCGTAGGTAACACCGGGGAGCTGTTTTTT	CASSVGNTGELFF
NA	NA	TRBV25-1	TRBJ2-4	14	TGTGCCAGCGGCCAGGCTGGGGCCAAAAACATTCAGTACTTC	CASGQAGAKNIQYF
NA	NA	TRBV7-6	TRBJ2-7	17	TGTGCCAGCAGCTTAACGAGCTCCCGGGGACAAACCTACGAGCAGTACTTC	CASSLTSSRGQTYEQYF
NA	TRBD2	TRBV6-6	TRBJ2-1	16	TGTGCCAGCAGCGGACTAGCGGCCTTCTCCTACAATGAGCAGTTCTTC	CASSGLAAFSYNEQFF
NA	NA	TRBV7-2	TRBJ1-1	14	TGTGCCAGCAGCTTAGGAGTGGGGAACACTGAAGCTTTCTTT	CASSLGVGNTEAFF
NA	NA	TRBV20-1	TRBJ1-1	11	TGCAGTGCTAGGGGAAACACTGAAGCTTTCTTT	CSARGNTEAFF
NA	NA	TRBV6-5	TRBJ2-1	15	TGTGCCAGCAGCCCCCCCGGGTCCCTTCGCGATGAGCAGTTCTTC	CASSPPGSLRDEQFF
NA	TRBD1	TRBV29-1	TRBJ2-5	15	TGCAGCGTTGAAGATCAGGACAGGGGCTCGGAGACCCAGTACTTC	CSVEDQDRGSETQYF
NA	NA	TRBV5-4	TRBJ2-1	13	TGTGCCAGCAGCTTTGCTAGGGGGGATGAGCAGTTCTTC	CASSFARGDEQFF
NA	NA	TRBV10-2	TRBJ2-4	15	TGCGCCAGCAGTGGGTCAAGGGAAGCCAAAAACATTCAGTACTTC	CASSGSREAKNIQYF
NA	TRBD1	TRBV5-4	TRBJ1-1	15	TGTGCCAGCAGCAGACCGGGACAGGAAATCACTGAAGCTTTCTTT	CASSRPGQEITEAFF
NA	TRBD1	TRBV25-1	TRBJ1-4	15	TGTGCCAGCAGTGAATTGACAGGGGATAATGAAAAACTGTTTTTT	CASSELTGDNEKLFF
NA	NA	TRBV29-1	TRBJ1-2	11	TGCAGCGTTGAGGCTAGGTATGGCTACACCTTC	CSVEARYGYTF
NA	TRBD1	TRBV18	TRBJ1-1	17	TGTGCCAGCTCACCACGGGTACAGGGGGCCGCGACCACTGAAGCTTTCTTT	CASSPRVQGAATTEAFF
NA	NA	TRBV25-1	TRBJ1-5	14	TGTGCCAGCAGTGACGGTTTGGGGGAAAAGCCCCAGCATTTT	CASSDGLGEKPQHF
NA	TRBD2	TRBV6-1	TRBJ2-3	15	TGTGCCAGCAGTGGGTCTAGCGGAACCACAGATACGCAGTATTTT	CASSGSSGTTDTQYF
once	NA	TRBV11-2	TRBJ1-5	14	TGTGCCAGCAGCTTACCAGGGAACAATCAGCCCCAGCATTTT	CASSLPGNNQPQHF
NA	TRBD2	TRBV5-4	TRBJ2-2	15	TGTGCCAGCAGCCTGGGACTAGCGGGCGCCGGGGAGCTGTTTTTT	CASSLGLAGAGELFF
NA	TRBD2	TRBV19	TRBJ2-1	17	TGTGCCAGTAGTAACCCAATAGCGGGAGGGCTGCACAATGAGCAGTTCTTC	CASSNPIAGGLHNEQFF
NA	TRBD1	TRBV6-5	TRBJ1-5	13	TGTGCCAGCAGTCTGACAGGGATTCAGCCCCAGCATTTT	CASSLTGIQPQHF
NA	NA	TRBV20-1	TRBJ2-1	10	TGCAGTGCAGGGGGGAGCGGGCAGTTCTTC	CSAGGSGQFF
NA	NA	TRBV9	TRBJ1-1	16	TGTGCCAGCAGTAGGGAGTTGGGAGGGGCGCGAACTGAAGCTTTCTTT	CASSRELGGARTEAFF
NA	NA	TRBV28	TRBJ1-2	14	TGTGCCAGCAGTCCAACTCCAGGGCCCTATGGCTACACCTTC	CASSPTPGPYGYTF
NA	NA	TRBV28	TRBJ1-2	11	TGTGCCAGCAGTACAAACTATGGCTACACCTTC	CASSTNYGYTF
NA	NA	TRBV7-2	TRBJ1-2	14	TGTGCCAGCAGCTTAGCGCCGTCAGGACGGAGCTACACCTTC	CASSLAPSGRSYTF
NA	NA	TRBV7-2	TRBJ2-7	13	TGTGCCAGCAGCCGAGAGGGGATTTACGAGCAGTACTTC	CASSREGIYEQYF
NA	NA	TRBV29-1	TRBJ1-2	15	TGCAGCGTTGAGATTCAGGGGACCGGGACCTATGGCTACACCTTC	CSVEIQGTGTYGYTF
NA	TRBD1	TRBV28	TRBJ1-5	15	TGTGCCAGCAGGCGACAGGGTAATAGCAATCAGCCCCAGCATTTT	CASRRQGNSNQPQHF
NA	TRBD1	TRBV7-9	TRBJ2-7	15	TGTGCCAGCAGCTTAGCCGGACAGGGGTACTACGAGCAGTACTTC	CASSLAGQGYYEQYF
once	NA	TRBV5-5	TRBJ1-2	14	TGTGCCAGCACCCCAGGGGTTTCGGCCTATGGCTACACCTTC	CASTPGVSAYGYTF
NA	TRBD2	TRBV27	TRBJ2-7	13	TGTGCCAGCAAACGGGCTAGCGGCTACGAGCAGTACTTC	CASKRASGYEQYF
NA	NA	TRBV10-3	TRBJ2-6	17	TGTGCCATCAGTGTTTCCTCGGGGGAGTCTGGGGCCAACGTCCTGACTTTC	CAISVSSGESGANVLTF
NA	TRBD2	TRBV5-5	TRBJ2-7	14	TGTGCCAGCAGCTCTACTAGCGCGACGTACGAGCAGTACTTC	CASSSTSATYEQYF
NA	NA	TRBV5-1	TRBJ2-1	16	TGCGCCAGCAGCTTGGCCCCCGGTAGCTCCTACAATGAGCAGTTCTTC	CASSLAPGSSYNEQFF
NA	NA	TRBV5-3	TRBJ2-5	14	TGTGCCAGAAGCAACGGAGAGGTCCAAGAGACCCAGTACTTC	CARSNGEVQETQYF
NA	NA	TRBV6-1	TRBJ2-5	15	TGTGCCAGCAGTGATCGGGGGGCGCCCGGAGAGACCCAGTACTTC	CASSDRGAPGETQYF
NA	TRBD1	TRBV4-1	TRBJ2-7	14	TGCGCCAGCAGCCGCACGGGACAGACCTACGAGCAGTACTTC	CASSRTGQTYEQYF